The 27 T cell receptor beta chains given below trace back to one sample, sequenced in a study of T cell clones after liver transplantation. Method: immunoSEQ multiplex PCR; TCRdb's copy keeps in-frame clones and lacks some. Among approximately 68,000 clones listed, about four fifths were seen once. The specimen comprised CD4+ T cells from blood, sampled before liver transplant. The receptor source for this set is a human donor who received a liver transplant.

This chain uses TRBV5-1 with TRBJ2-1; perhaps TRBD1 as D (5 bases). Germline V gives CDR1 SGHRS, CDR2 YFSETQ. This CDR3 region has 15 residues. V was shortened by 0 bases and J by 4 bases, with 11 bases between the two germline ends. CDR3 sequence reads: CASSLGTGLYNEQFF. CDR3 nucleotide sequence: TGCGCCAGCAGCTTGGGAACAGGCCTATACAATGAGCAGTTCTTC.

This chain joins TRBV18 and TRBJ1-5; 7 nucleotides align to TRBD1. Germline V lookup: CDR1 KGHSH, CDR2 LQKENI. The junction had 12 bases not matched to a gene; V was cut back by 4 bases and J by 0 bases. This CDR3 is built from 18 residues. The CDR3 region is CASSLNRQGRDSNQPQHF. The CDR3 DNA sequence: TGTGCCAGCTCACTAAATCGACAGGGAAGGGATAGCAATCAGCCCCAGCATTTT.

V gene TRBV6-6 combines with J gene TRBJ1-5; possible D gene TRBD1, 5 bases. V was cut by 0 bases and J by 7 bases, with 10 bases left in between. CDR1 is MNHNY and CDR2 is SVGAGI in the germline V gene (reference sequence). This CDR3 has 14 amino acids. The CDR3 is CASSYSRGEQPQHF. CDR3 nucleotides: TGTGCCAGCAGTTACTCGAGGGGTGAACAGCCCCAGCATTTT.

This chain uses TRBV7-9 with TRBJ1-2; TRBD1 might be the D (5 bases). This CDR3 has 15 residues. The germline CDR1 and CDR2 sequences are SEHNR and FQNEAQ (reference sequence). The V end lost 7 bases, the J end lost 4 bases, and 19 bases lay between the germline ends. The CDR3 loop reads CASTSYVQESYGYTF. CDR3 nucleotides: TGTGCCAGCACCTCGTATGTACAGGAGTCCTATGGCTACACCTTC.

This clone was seen a single time. The CDR3 sequence is CASSLVGDRGVYEQYF. CDR3 nucleotides: TGTGCCAGCAGCTTGGTAGGGGACCGGGGGGTCTACGAGCAGTACTTC. The chain combines TRBV5-5 with TRBJ2-7; TRBD2 aligns across 7 bases. Per the germline V gene, CDR1 is SGHKS and CDR2 is YYEKEE (reference sequence). This CDR3 spans 16 amino acids. With 0 bases clipped from V and 3 bases from J, the junction kept 9 bases outside the gene matches.

In DNA, the CDR3 is TGTGCCAGCAGTGGACAGGGGGGCCTTAATGAAAAACTGTTTTTT. It specifies CASSGQGGLNEKLFF. The chain has TRBV28 and TRBJ1-4, with TRBD1 matching 10 bases. V was pared by 5 bases and J by 4 bases, with 4 bases of the junction left unmatched. This CDR3 has 15 amino acids. Germline lookup yields CDR1 MDHEN and CDR2 SYDVKM.

The V gene is TRBV5-6, the J gene TRBJ2-2; 8 bases match TRBD2. The CDR3 has 16 residues. Trimming cost V 3 bases and J 7 bases; bases outside gene matches: 11. Germline assignment: CDR1 SGHDT and CDR2 YYEEEE. The CDR3 coding sequence is TGTGCCAGCAGCTCTACTAGCGGAGGGATGGACGGGGAGCTGTTTTTT. It is translated as CASSSTSGGMDGELFF.

CDR3 DNA: TGTGCCAGCAGCTTGGAGGTCGTCCGGGGCCGACTGATCCGCGAGCAGTACTTC. This encodes CASSLEVVRGRLIREQYF. V usage is TRBV5-4 and J usage is TRBJ2-7; D could derive from TRBD1 or TRBD2 (5 bases each). V lost 0 bases and J 6 bases, leaving 25 bases between the germline ends. Germline CDR1 reads SGHNT; CDR2 reads YYREEE (reference sequence). The CDR3 extends over 18 amino acids.

The chain recombines TRBV7-6 with TRBJ2-5; D might be TRBD1 (6 bases). Trimming removed 2 bases at V and 5 bases at J, with 12 bases between. The CDR3 length is 14 residues. Germline loops: CDR1 SGHVS, CDR2 FNYEAQ. The CDR3 is CASSLTWTVETQYF. CDR3 sequence (DNA): TGTGCCAGCAGCTTAACCTGGACAGTGGAGACCCAGTACTTC. Full variable domain (rest looked up from reference TRBV7-6 and TRBJ2-5): GAGVSQSPRYKVTKRGQDVALRCDPISGHVSLYWYRQALGQGPEFLTYFNYEAQQDKSGLPNDRFSAERPEGSISTLTIQRTEQRDSAMYRCASSLTWTVETQYFGPGTRLLVL.

The rearrangement uses TRBV2 and TRBJ1-2; the match to TRBD1 covers 10 bases. The CDR3 consists of 13 residues. Germline V CDR1 and CDR2: SNHLY, FYNNEI. V was clipped by 8 bases and J by 8 bases; unmatched bases: 8. The CDR3 DNA reads as TGTGCCAGCGGGAGGGACAGGGGATGGGGCTACACCTTC. Amino acid sequence: CASGRDRGWGYTF.

This chain uses TRBV7-2 with TRBJ1-3; D might be TRBD1 (6 bases). V gave up 3 bases and J gave up 2 bases, with 11 bases separating them. The CDR3 sequence is 15 residues long. Germline lookup yields CDR1 SGHTA and CDR2 FQGNSA. As DNA, the CDR3 is TGTGCCAGCAGCTTCATGGACAGAGCTGGAAACACCATATATTTT. Translated, it gives CASSFMDRAGNTIYF.

CDR3 in DNA: TGCGCCAGCAGCTTAGGGACTAGCGGCTCCTACGAGCAGTACTTC. Translation gives CASSLGTSGSYEQYF. This rearrangement joins TRBV5-1 to TRBJ2-7; TRBD2 matches 11 bases. The CDR3 runs to 15 residues. Germline loops: CDR1 SGHRS, CDR2 YFSETQ. Trimming removed 2 bases from V and 0 bases from J; junction bases left unmatched: 1.

The CDR3 sequence: CASSVGLAEARVEQYF. Here the CDR3 DNA reads TGTGCCAGCAGCGTAGGACTAGCGGAGGCGAGGGTCGAGCAGTACTTC. This chain links TRBV9 with TRBJ2-7; 9 positions match TRBD2. The CDR3 spans 16 residues. V was clipped by 0 bases and J by 6 bases; unmatched bases: 10. Germline V gene lookup returns CDR1 SGDLS and CDR2 YYNGEE.

The rearrangement uses TRBV7-9 and TRBJ2-5; 8 bases agree with TRBD1. This CDR3 contains 16 residues. Trimming took 5 bases from V and 5 from J; bases not matched to a gene: 13. CDR1 and CDR2 from the germline V gene are SEHNR and FQNEAQ (reference sequence). CDR3 nucleotides: TGTGCCAGCAGCCCTGGACAGGGCGATTTTGTGGAGACCCAGTACTTC. Amino acids: CASSPGQGDFVETQYF.

The gene calls are TRBV2 and TRBJ1-5; D perhaps matches TRBD1 (6 bases). V was trimmed by 8 bases and J by 7 bases, leaving 15 bases between them. CDR3 length equals 13 residues. In germline, CDR1 is SNHLY, CDR2 FYNNEI. The CDR3 DNA is TGTGCCAGCCTGGCAGGAGGGGGACAGCCCCAGCATTTT. Amino acid sequence: CASLAGGGQPQHF.

The chain uses TRBV18 and TRBJ1-2; TRBD1 aligns across 9 bases. The CDR3 covers 12 residues. Germline V gene sequence: CDR1 KGHSH, CDR2 LQKENI. With V trimmed by 6 bases and J by 6 bases, 2 bases remained unmatched. CDR3 loop: CASSGQGHGYTF. In nucleotides, the CDR3 is TGTGCCAGCTCTGGACAGGGGCATGGCTACACCTTC.

This chain links TRBV19 with TRBJ2-7, with 12 bases fitting TRBD2. After removal of 4 bases from V and 4 bases from J, the junction contained 5 bases not matched to a gene. CDR1 and CDR2 from the germline V gene are LNHDA and SQIVND (reference sequence). This CDR3 spans 15 amino acids. The CDR3 DNA reads TGTGCCAGTAGTACGACTAGCGGGAGTAGGTACGAGCAGTACTTC. This codes for CASSTTSGSRYEQYF.

V and J are TRBV18 and TRBJ1-1; the D is unclear. The CDR3 consists of 14 residues. Germline V gene sequence: CDR1 KGHSH, CDR2 LQKENI. Trimming removed 4 bases from V and 1 base from J, with 10 bases in between. The CDR3 region is CASSLQERNTEAFF. CDR3 DNA sequence: TGTGCCAGCTCACTCCAAGAACGGAACACTGAAGCTTTCTTT.

The V and J genes are TRBV10-1 and TRBJ2-7; TRBD2 matches at 12 bases. This CDR3 is built from 14 residues. CDR1 is WNHNN, CDR2 SYGVQD, per germline (reference sequence). With V trimmed by 3 bases and J by 4 bases, 1 base remained unmatched. This chain's CDR3 is CASSEGTSGYEQYF. DNA of the CDR3: TGCGCCAGCAGTGAAGGGACTAGCGGGTACGAGCAGTACTTC.

The rearrangement joins TRBV27 to TRBJ2-2, with 7 bases that match TRBD1. J gave up 6 bases and V 6 bases, and 7 bases lay outside the gene matches. Germline V gene sequence: CDR1 MNHEY, CDR2 SMNVEV (reference sequence). The CDR3 is 14 residues long. Written as DNA, the CDR3 is TGTGCCAGCAGCGGGACAGCCAGCGCCGGGGAGCTGTTTTTT. It specifies CASSGTASAGELFF.

The V call is TRBV29-1, the J call TRBJ2-3; 8 bases map to TRBD1. The CDR3 sequence is 14 residues long. The ends lost 7 bases at V and 2 bases at J; junction bases unmatched: 8. Germline values: CDR1 SQVTM, CDR2 ANQGSEA. CDR3 coding DNA: TGCAGCGCCAGACAGGGGATAAACACAGATACGCAGTATTTT. Amino acids: CSARQGINTDTQYF.

The chain employs TRBV7-9 and TRBJ2-5, with a possible D match to TRBD1 (6 bases). Germline V lookup: CDR1 SEHNR, CDR2 FQNEAQ (reference sequence). The CDR3 sequence is 12 residues long. The V end lost 7 bases, the J end lost 2 bases, and 8 bases lay between the germline ends. CDR3 amino acids: CASIGQQETQYF. The CDR3 DNA is TGTGCCAGCATAGGACAGCAAGAGACCCAGTACTTC.

This clone came up once. The rearrangement uses TRBV18 and TRBJ2-1; 7 bases match TRBD2. The V gene end was trimmed by 1 base and the J gene end by 0 bases; junction bases not matched to a gene: 9. The CDR3 contains 18 residues. Germline-derived CDR1 and CDR2 are KGHSH and LQKENI. In DNA form, the CDR3 reads TGTGCCAGCTCACCACTAGGGAAGACTAGCAGCTCCTACAATGAGCAGTTCTTC. It translates to CASSPLGKTSSSYNEQFF. Full variable domain (remainder filled in from reference TRBV18 and TRBJ2-1): NAGVMQNPRHLVRRRGQEARLRCSPMKGHSHVYWYRQLPEEGLKFMVYLQKENIIDESGMPKERFSAEFPKEGPSILRIQQVVRGDSAAYFCASSPLGKTSSSYNEQFFGPGTRLTVL.

Note on this clone: The junction departs from the called germline gene at one end, perhaps through a read error. The chain employs TRBV7-8 and TRBJ2-2, with 10 bases lining up with TRBD2. The CDR3 has 15 amino acids. CDR1 is SGHVS and CDR2 is FQNEAQ in the germline V gene. Here the CDR3 DNA reads TGTGCCAGCAGCCTAGCGGGGGACATGAGCGGGGAGCTGTTTTTT. Its protein product is CASSLAGDMSGELFF.

The chain recombines TRBV28 with TRBJ1-2; D is perhaps TRBD1 (6 bases). Germline V CDR1 and CDR2: MDHEN, SYDVKM. The CDR3 has 17 residues. Trimming shortened V by 5 bases and J by 6 bases, and 25 bases separated the two germline ends. The CDR3 reads CASSRAGTPAKGDGYTF. Here the CDR3 DNA reads TGTGCCAGCAGTAGGGCGGGGACACCAGCTAAAGGCGATGGCTACACCTTC.

This sequence joins TRBV28 and TRBJ1-2; tentatively, D is TRBD1 (6 bases). V dropped 6 bases and J dropped 1 base, with 6 bases sitting between them. This CDR3 has 12 residues. CDR1 is MDHEN, CDR2 SYDVKM, per germline. The CDR3 DNA reads as TGTGCCAGCAGGGACAGTAACTATGGCTACACCTTC. Translation gives CASRDSNYGYTF.

V is TRBV7-9 and J is TRBJ2-2, with D perhaps matching TRBD2 (5 bases). This CDR3 has 14 residues. Germline V gives CDR1 SEHNR, CDR2 FQNEAQ (reference sequence). Trimming pared 2 bases from V and 9 bases from J, leaving 13 bases between. For the CDR3, the DNA is TGTGCCAGCAGCTTAAGGGCCGGACTGAGGGAGCTGTTTTTT. Translating gives CASSLRAGLRELFF.